This TCR beta chain was identified during a study of blood T cell repertoires in COVID-19. At the level of the study: Sites in the United States, Italy and Spain provided acute and convalescent COVID-19 samples.

Methods used by the authors: Amplification of reference gene primers was used by the study to estimate nucleated cell counts. Sequencing used immunoSEQ multiplex PCR; TCRdb keeps in-frame clones, though not all of them. The V and J calls and clone size come from that table; D and trimming were worked out from the DNA. The data hold roughly 380,000 clones, with about 89% observed a single time. This clone was seen repeatedly, ten times or more. The sequenced sample consisted of peripheral blood. The clonotype comes from a woman aged 40 to 55 with COVID-19, enrolled during active disease.

This CDR3 is CASSLLGPGTPEKLFF. The CDR3 coding sequence is TGCGCCAGCAGTCTTTTGGGGCCGGGGACTCCCGAAAAACTGTTTTTT. V and J are TRBV4-3 and TRBJ1-4; TRBD1 might be the D (5 bases). Germline values: CDR1 LGHNA, CDR2 YSLEER. This CDR3 has 16 amino acids. V was clipped by 6 bases and J by 8 bases, with 22 bases between them.